The 20 T cell receptor beta chains reported below all come from one sample, sequenced in a study of cytotoxic CD8 clonotypes in ibrutinib-treated CLL. Sequenced by immunoSEQ multiplex PCR; TCRdb stores in-frame clones only, minus some. Of about 25,000 clones detected, 60% to 80% appear once; the ten largest clones hold just over 50%. Sequencing used PBMCs, obtained at disease progression, from a patient treated with ibrutinib. These receptors were taken from a human donor with chronic lymphocytic leukemia.

This clone has just a few counts. The V call is TRBV29-1, the J call TRBJ2-1; D ambiguous. Germline values: CDR1 SQVTM, CDR2 ANQGSEA. The CDR3 consists of 12 residues. Trimming stripped 5 bases from V and 1 base from J, with 6 bases between. CDR3 residues: CSVRWSYNEQFF. The CDR3 bases are TGCAGCGTTCGTTGGTCCTACAATGAGCAGTTCTTC.

This chain connects TRBV4-1 to TRBJ1-1, with D hard to call. The CDR3 loop spans 13 amino acids. CDR1 MGHRA and CDR2 YSYEKL come from the germline V gene. Trimming removed 4 bases from V and 4 bases from J, with 10 bases in between. The CDR3 sequence: CASSPTGFTEAFF. Written as DNA, the CDR3 is TGCGCCAGCAGCCCAACGGGGTTCACTGAAGCTTTCTTT.

Only a few counts were recorded for this clone. The rearrangement joins TRBV7-3 to TRBJ2-5, with 7 bases matching TRBD1. V lost 5 bases and J lost 4; bases outside the gene matches: 4. CDR3 length: 13 amino acids. Germline-derived CDR1 and CDR2 are SGHTA and FQGTGA. The CDR3 reads CASSQGGSETQYF. DNA for the CDR3: TGTGCCAGCAGCCAAGGGGGCTCAGAGACCCAGTACTTC.

This clone was seen only once. This chain uses TRBV9 with TRBJ1-4; 7 bases align to TRBD1. J was trimmed by 0 bases and V by 4 bases; bases with no gene match: 3. Per the germline V gene, CDR1 is SGDLS and CDR2 is YYNGEE. The CDR3 covers 15 residues. As DNA, the CDR3 is TGTGCCAGCAGCACGCAGGGGGCAACTAATGAAAAACTGTTTTTT. As protein: CASSTQGATNEKLFF.

This clone turned up a few times. V gene TRBV11-2 combines with J gene TRBJ1-4; D is undetermined. Between the trimmed V and J ends, which lost 4 bases and 4 bases, there was a span of 7 bases. In germline, CDR1 is SGHAT, CDR2 FQNNGV. This CDR3 region has 13 residues. CDR3 bases: TGTGCCAGCAGCTGGACTCTTAATGAAAAACTGTTTTTT. The encoded protein is CASSWTLNEKLFF. Together with reference TRBV11-2 and TRBJ1-4, the CDR3 gives the full variable domain: EAGVAQSPRYKIIEKRQSVAFWCNPISGHATLYWYQQILGQGPKLLIQFQNNGVVDDSQLPKDRFSAERLKGVDSTLKIQPAKLEDSAVYLCASSWTLNEKLFFGSGTQLSVL.

The chain links TRBV10-3 to TRBJ1-1; D remains unclear. The ends were cut back, 2 bases at V and 1 base at J, with 8 bases in the middle. The CDR3 contains 14 residues. Germline assignment: CDR1 ENHRY and CDR2 SYGVKD. The CDR3 nucleotides read TGTGCCATCAGTGAGAAGGCCCAGAACACTGAAGCTTTCTTT. It yields the protein CAISEKAQNTEAFF.

This chain joins TRBV11-3 and TRBJ2-3; D unresolved. The ends were cut back, 0 bases at V and 2 bases at J, with 6 bases in the middle. The CDR3 extends over 14 amino acids. Germline V CDR1 and CDR2: SGHNT, YENEEA. As DNA, the CDR3 is TGTGCCAGCAGCTTAGAGTCCTCCACAGATACGCAGTATTTT. This translates into CASSLESSTDTQYF.

The chain couples TRBV7-9 to TRBJ1-6; D is perhaps TRBD1 (5 bases). CDR3 length: 16 residues. The germline V gene encodes CDR1 SEHNR and CDR2 FQNEAQ (reference sequence). Trimming pared 5 bases from V and 4 bases from J, leaving 15 bases between. This CDR3 reads CASSGQGGPYNSPLHF. In DNA, the CDR3 is TGTGCCAGCAGCGGGCAGGGTGGGCCATATAATTCACCCCTCCACTTT. The full variable domain, with the rest looked up from reference TRBV7-9 and TRBJ1-6, is DTGVSQNPRHKITKRGQNVTFRCDPISEHNRLYWYRQTLGQGPEFLTYFQNEAQLEKSRLLSDRFSAERPKGSFSTLEIQRTEQGDSAMYLCASSGQGGPYNSPLHFGNGTRLTVT.

The chain has TRBV29-1 and TRBJ2-7; D gene uncertain. V was pared by 0 bases and J by 5 bases, with 5 bases between. There are 11 residues in the CDR3. Germline V CDR1 and CDR2: SQVTM, ANQGSEA. In nucleotides, the CDR3 is TGCAGCGTTGAAGATCGAGACGAGCAGTACTTC. As protein: CSVEDRDEQYF.

The genes are TRBV10-3 and TRBJ1-1; D not certain. CDR1 and CDR2 (germline): ENHRY, SYGVKD. The CDR3 sequence is 15 residues long. Trimming pared 0 bases from V and 0 bases from J, leaving 8 bases between. The DNA for the CDR3 is TGTGCCATCAGTGAGTCGAACATAATGAACACTGAAGCTTTCTTT. Its translation: CAISESNIMNTEAFF.

The sample holds a few counts of this clone. The V call is TRBV5-1, the J call TRBJ1-4, with no clear D. Germline V CDR1 and CDR2: SGHRS, YFSETQ. The V and J ends lost 0 bases and 5 bases respectively, with 8 bases between them. The CDR3 has 14 residues. Written as DNA, the CDR3 is TGCGCCAGCAGCTTGGGCCAGAAGAATGAAAAACTGTTTTTT. It yields the protein CASSLGQKNEKLFF.

This clone was detected only a few times. The V gene is TRBV6-5, the J gene TRBJ2-3; possibly TRBD1 for D (5 bases). Trimming left V 8 bases short and J 0 bases short, with 15 bases between. Germline V gene data show CDR1 as MNHEY and CDR2 as SVGAGI. This CDR3 is built from 15 residues. This chain's CDR3 is CASLPTVSSTDTQYF. The CDR3 DNA sequence: TGTGCCAGCTTACCGACAGTTTCTAGCACAGATACGCAGTATTTT.

CDR3: CASSSYSGNQPQHF. The CDR3 DNA is TGTGCCAGCAGTTCTTACAGTGGCAATCAGCCCCAGCATTTT. The V call is TRBV6-5, the J call TRBJ1-5, with D unresolved. This CDR3 contains 14 residues. Trimming shortened V by 4 bases and J by 2 bases, and 9 bases separated the two germline ends. Germline assignment: CDR1 MNHEY and CDR2 SVGAGI.

The chain has TRBV7-9 and TRBJ1-1, with 8 bases lining up with TRBD1. The CDR3 sequence is 15 residues long. Germline-derived CDR1 and CDR2 are SEHNR and FQNEAQ (reference sequence). Germline trimming cut 5 bases from V and 1 base from J; bases unmatched to any gene: 6. The CDR3 nucleotides are TGTGCCAGCAGCCCTCAGGGGGCGAGGAACACTGAAGCTTTCTTT. This translates into CASSPQGARNTEAFF.

This chain links TRBV30 with TRBJ2-7; D assignment may be TRBD1 or TRBD2 (6 bases each). Trimming pared 0 bases from V and 4 bases from J, leaving 13 bases between. The CDR3 runs 14 residues. Germline V lookup: CDR1 GTSNPN, CDR2 SVGIG (reference sequence). The CDR3 protein is CAWSVGGGRYEQYF. The CDR3 DNA is TGTGCCTGGAGTGTCGGAGGGGGGAGGTACGAGCAGTACTTC.

The V and J genes are TRBV2 and TRBJ1-6, with D hard to call. This CDR3 spans 16 amino acids. The ends were cut back, 5 bases at V and 0 bases at J, with 11 bases in the middle. Germline values: CDR1 SNHLY, CDR2 FYNNEI. The DNA of the CDR3 is TGTGCCAGCAGTCTACGAGTGAGCTCCTATAATTCACCCCTCCACTTT. Its protein is CASSLRVSSYNSPLHF.

The chain uses TRBV7-3 and TRBJ1-5; no clear D. V was pared by 5 bases and J by 4 bases, with 3 bases between. The germline V gene encodes CDR1 SGHTA and CDR2 FQGTGA. There are 11 residues in the CDR3. For the CDR3, the DNA is TGTGCCAGCAGCCGGAATCAGCCCCAGCATTTT. It specifies CASSRNQPQHF.

The rearrangement uses TRBV7-3 and TRBJ1-6; D perhaps matches TRBD1 (6 bases). Trimming cost V 0 bases and J 2 bases, with 17 bases left between them. The CDR3 loop spans 19 amino acids. CDR1 SGHTA and CDR2 FQGTGA come from the germline V gene. The CDR3 nucleotides are TGTGCCAGCAGCTTAACTGGTTTAGGGGGAAGGACCTATAATTCACCCCTCCACTTT. Amino acids: CASSLTGLGGRTYNSPLHF.

The gene calls are TRBV9 and TRBJ2-2, with D perhaps TRBD2 (6 bases). Germline CDR1 SGDLS, CDR2 YYNGEE. Trimming stripped 5 bases from V and 8 bases from J, with 10 bases between. This CDR3 is built from 12 residues. The CDR3 protein is CASRAGLGELFF. The CDR3 DNA sequence: TGTGCCAGCAGGGCGGGGTTGGGGGAGCTGTTTTTT.

This rearrangement joins TRBV7-6 to TRBJ2-7; TRBD2 matches at 10 bases. There are 17 residues in the CDR3. The germline gives CDR1 SGHVS, CDR2 FNYEAQ. The V and J ends lost 5 bases and 1 base, in that order; junction bases with no gene match: 11. CDR3 in amino acids: CASSPVTSSGGSYEQYF. Here the CDR3 DNA reads TGTGCCAGCAGCCCGGTAACCTCTAGCGGGGGTTCCTACGAGCAGTACTTC.